The clone carrying this TCR beta chain has a single count. Germline lookup yields CDR1 LNHDA and CDR2 SQIVND (reference sequence). Trimming took off 3 bases at V and 4 bases at J, with 10 bases between the two ends. This CDR3 has 15 residues. This specimen comes from a study of blood T cell repertoires in COVID-19. Repertoires were generated with immunoSEQ multiplex PCR, while TCRdb's copy carries only in-frame clones and drops some. The sample consists of just under 150,000 clones, around 83% of them appearing once. The gene calls are TRBV19 and TRBJ2-6, with D possibly matching TRBD2 (6 bases). The sequencing input was peripheral blood. The sequence was collected from a human donor with acute or convalescent COVID-19. The donor label of this sample is uncertain. This CDR3 reads CASSMRGEGANVLTF. CDR3 nucleotides: TGTGCCAGTAGTATGCGGGGTGAAGGGGCCAACGTCCTGACTTTC.